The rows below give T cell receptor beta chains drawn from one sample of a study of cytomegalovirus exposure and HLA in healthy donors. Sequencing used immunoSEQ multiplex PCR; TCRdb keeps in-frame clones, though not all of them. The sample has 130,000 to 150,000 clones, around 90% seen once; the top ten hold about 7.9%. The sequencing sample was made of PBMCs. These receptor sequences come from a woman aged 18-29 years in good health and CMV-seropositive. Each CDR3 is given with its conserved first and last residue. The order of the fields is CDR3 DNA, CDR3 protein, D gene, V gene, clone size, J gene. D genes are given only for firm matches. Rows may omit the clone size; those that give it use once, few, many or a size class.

TGTGCCAGCAGTGATCGGGCAGATACGCAGTATTTT CASSDRADTQYF NA TRBV2 once TRBJ2-3
TGCGCCAGCAGCCAAGACCTATTACTAGCGGGGCTGGGAGAGACCCAGTACTTC CASSQDLLLAGLGETQYF TRBD2 TRBV4-3 NA TRBJ2-5
TGTGCCAGCTCGACAGCTAGAAACACTGAAGCTTTCTTT CASSTARNTEAFF NA TRBV28 NA TRBJ1-1
TGCGCCAGCAGCTTCGGGGTTTTGGACGGGGAGCTGTTTTTT CASSFGVLDGELFF NA TRBV5-1 NA TRBJ2-2
TGCGCCAGCAGCCCGGGGTTGTCGAATGAAAAACTGTTTTTT CASSPGLSNEKLFF NA TRBV4-1 NA TRBJ1-4
TGCGCCAGCAGCCAACAGGGGGCCTATGGCTACACCTTC CASSQQGAYGYTF TRBD1 TRBV4-1 many TRBJ1-2
TGTGCCAGCAGCTCACCACAGGGGGCGAAGGAGTACTTC CASSSPQGAKEYF TRBD1 TRBV11-2 NA TRBJ2-7
TGTGCCAGCAGTTTAACCGGGACAGGCTCCTACAATGAGCAGTTCTTC CASSLTGTGSYNEQFF TRBD1 TRBV27 NA TRBJ2-1
TGTGCCAGTAGTAGGGTGGAGTATAGCAATCAGCCCCAGCATTTT CASSRVEYSNQPQHF NA TRBV19 once TRBJ1-5
TGTGCCAGCAGCGCGGGACAGCAAGAGACCCAGTACTTC CASSAGQQETQYF TRBD1 TRBV9 NA TRBJ2-5
TGTGCCAGCAGCTTTCGTATACAGGGGATGAACACTGAAGCTTTCTTT CASSFRIQGMNTEAFF TRBD1 TRBV7-9 NA TRBJ1-1
TGCGCCAGCAGCTTTCAACCGACTAGCGAAGAGACCCAGTACTTC CASSFQPTSEETQYF TRBD2 TRBV5-1 NA TRBJ2-5
TGTGCCAGCAGCCCCGGGGAGGGCGTTTACCAAGAGACCCAGTACTTC CASSPGEGVYQETQYF TRBD2 TRBV4-2 NA TRBJ2-5
TGCAGCGTTACCGGGACAGGGGGCCCGCATGAGCAGTTCTTC CSVTGTGGPHEQFF TRBD1 TRBV29-1 NA TRBJ2-1
TGTGCCAGCAGCCCAGGGGGTCACTCTGGAAACACCATATATTTT CASSPGGHSGNTIYF TRBD1 TRBV11-2 NA TRBJ1-3
TGTGCCAGCAGTTACACAGGGCCCAGCTCCTACGAGCAGTACTTC CASSYTGPSSYEQYF NA TRBV6-6 NA TRBJ2-7
TGCGCCAGCAGCCCGCCTATGAGCGGGAGGGCCAATGAGCAGTTCTTC CASSPPMSGRANEQFF TRBD2 TRBV5-1 NA TRBJ2-1